A single T cell receptor (beta chain) is shown here with its context. The data originate from a study of blood T cell repertoires in COVID-19. Study in general: The origin of the acute and convalescent COVID-19 samples was the United States, Italy and Spain. PBMCs, B-cell-depleted T cells, or T cells provided the cDNA or gDNA that made up the material.

With 3 bases removed from V and 2 bases from J, the gap between germline ends came to 10 bases. The CDR3 consists of 14 residues. Germline CDR1 is KGHSH and CDR2 is LQKENI. Methods used by the authors: Estimation of nucleated cell counts was performed using reference gene primer amplification. Libraries were prepared by immunoSEQ multiplex PCR; TCRdb keeps only in-frame clonotypes and omits some of them. V, J and clone size are those of that table, while D and trimming were read from the DNA. The profile shows a few hundred thousand clones, about 90% of them singletons. The clonotype comes from a person between 18 and 30 years old with COVID-19, enrolled during active disease. The chain has TRBV18 and TRBJ1-1; D is perhaps TRBD1 (6 bases). The sequencing input was peripheral blood. In DNA, the CDR3 is TGTGCCAGCTCACCCAGGGGCGGTAACACTGAAGCTTTCTTT. Translated: CASSPRGGNTEAFF.